This T cell receptor (beta chain) was profiled in a study of T cell repertoires in cytomegalovirus infection. Study-level results: In two of eight donors, the top clonotype was HLA-C-restricted CMV-specific.

MiXCR, applied by TCRdb to the reads, yields one record per CDR3 protein. This sample yields about 890,000 distinct CDR3 sequences, of which 31% are seen a single time; 13% belongs to the top ten. The CDR3 sequence is 14 residues long. V dropped 0 bases and J dropped 7; count of bases not matched to a gene: 3. Germline lookup yields CDR1 SGHTA and CDR2 FQGNSA. Regarding this clonotype: What it binds is unknown.

Sequenced here: cultured CD8+ T cells from PBMCs, sampled from culture after CMV antigen stimulation. The rearrangement links TRBV7-2 to TRBJ1-1; 9 bases align to TRBD1. The receptor comes from a human donor in good health (CMV status not recorded). Some clones in this sample may be carry-over from other donors' samples. The CDR3 sequence is CASSLASTGGEAFF. As DNA, the CDR3 is TGTGCCAGCAGCTTAGCCTCGACAGGGGGTGAAGCTTTCTTT.